This T cell receptor (beta chain) was captured in a study of blood T cell repertoires in COVID-19. Overall study context: COVID-19 samples from acute and convalescent phases originated in the United States, Italy and Spain. The cDNA or gDNA used as material had been derived from T cells, B-cell-depleted T cells, or PBMCs.

Patients at the Seattle site were enrolled during active infection and followed longitudinally. This clone was counted ten times or more. Method: immunoSEQ multiplex PCR; TCRdb's copy keeps in-frame clones and lacks some. The sample shows 100,000 to 150,000 clones, around 70% of them seen only once. This clonotype was sampled from a man older than 75 with COVID-19, enrolled during active disease. Input material: peripheral blood.

The CDR3 bases are TGTGCCAGCAGTTACTCAGAAGAAACTAGCGGGACCCACCAGTACTTC. This encodes CASSYSEETSGTHQYF. V is TRBV6-5 and J is TRBJ2-7; TRBD2 aligns across 10 bases. This CDR3 comprises 16 residues. The J segment lost 10 bases and the V segment lost 0 bases, leaving 12 bases of the junction unmatched. The germline V gene has CDR1 MNHEY and CDR2 SVGAGI.